Here is one TCR beta chain with its context. In germline, CDR1 is LGHNT, CDR2 FRNRAP. The CDR3 covers 16 residues. Trimming pared 3 bases from V and 4 bases from J, leaving 15 bases between. This record belongs to a study of shared clonotypes between healthy human individuals. Assay used: immunoSEQ multiplex PCR; TCRdb lists only in-frame clones, some missing. Of roughly 700,000 clones listed, under 80% are singletons. The origin of this receptor is a woman aged 25 to 39 in good health. The V call is TRBV12-5, the J call TRBJ2-2; D gene uncertain. Input material: memory CD4+ T cells sorted from blood. As for subset: CD45RA-negative fraction. The CDR3 protein is CASGLLVGLSTGELFF. As DNA, the CDR3 is TGTGCTAGTGGTTTACTGGTCGGGCTCAGCACCGGGGAGCTGTTTTTT.